This TCR beta chain was profiled in a study of T cells in women clearing cervical HPV infection (dated by TCRdb to 2017 to 2018). Study-level background: The cases were 20 to 25 women with histologically confirmed HPV16-related CIN3 or worse, and 2 of those women had invasive cancers. The 20 to 25 controls were women who cleared a single incident HPV16 infection within 12 months without developing precancer or cancer. Blood from cases was drawn at the visit where the lesion was first identified, while blood from controls was drawn once the infection was no longer detected. Among cases, blood sampling occurred a median of around 160 days after lesion detection, with an interquartile range of about 85 to 200 days. Since HLA typing was available for only a few women, HLA type could not be ruled out as a confounder. This exploratory proof-of-principle case-control study, nested within the Guanacaste HPV Natural History Study in Costa Rica, compared TCR repertoires among women with different cervical HPV16 outcomes. Cases and controls were matched on year of sample collection and on age within five years. Cases had a median age of almost 35 years compared with 38 to 40 for controls, and baseline characteristics showed no significant differences between the groups. The parent cohort enrolled 8,500 to 11,000 women aged 18 or older in Guanacaste, Costa Rica, during about 1993 to 1995 and followed them for more than 6 years. Quality controls consisted of five blinded duplicates per group, for a total of around 60 samples made up of 50 participants and ten or so replicates.

The immunoSEQ assay used multiplex PCR to amplify TCR beta CDR3 regions from an average of roughly 1.2 ug of genomic DNA per sample. Primer bias was corrected in the assay by using a complete synthetic TCR repertoire to establish an amplification baseline. The amplicons were sequenced using the Illumina platform. The source study handled its data this way. Sequence errors were corrected by clustering with frequency ratios and a modified nearest-neighbor algorithm, and the sequences were then analyzed in the immunoSEQ Analyzer using IMGT gene definitions. TCR richness and evenness were averaged over 20 rarefaction repeats at each rarefaction depth, excluding samples with fewer sequences than the depth. Wilcoxon rank sum tests with FDR correction were used to compare relative abundances of V, D and J genes between the groups. In the blinded duplicates, the intraclass correlation was approximately 96% for TCR richness and averaged around 80% across 55 to 75 gene segments. The source is immuneACCESS, and TCRdb retained only in-frame sequences with V and J called. Part of the clones is not carried over; for the studies checked, unresolved V genes explain less than half of this, and the remainder is unexplained. V, J and clone size reflect that table, while D and trimming were determined from the DNA. Per the sample table, the count is more than 10,000 clones. Of the sample, roughly 10% falls within the top ten clones.

The full study reports these points: Because the number of T cells in each sample was unknown, differences in richness could reflect differing T-cell content rather than repertoire biology. Whether associations preceded infection or resulted from infection could not be shown with the cross-sectional design, and effector/memory subsets and HPV-specific T cells were not isolated. Cases were distinguished from controls with an estimated AUC of approximately 0.8 by random forest classifiers combining richness and V gene abundances. Across sequencing depths, CIN3+ cases showed significantly higher TCR repertoire richness than controls, but evenness did not differ between the groups.

With regard to this clone: Its antigen has not been determined.

Every participant had a single incident cervical HPV16 infection, and women with prevalent HPV16 infections were excluded. Cervical HPV DNA was detected by MY09/MY11 PCR and genotyped by dot-blot hybridization. Approximately 15 mL of heparinized blood were centrifuged, and the buffy coat was aliquoted, frozen at -30°C, then stored at -80°C. QIAGEN kits were used to extract genomic DNA from the buffy coat specimens. The sequenced sample was blood buffy coat. The TCR was taken from a woman between 18 and 69 years old with a cervical HPV16 infection that either progressed to CIN3+ or cleared (not recorded which).

The sequenced part of the CDR3 DNA is TGTGCCAGTAGTAACACAGGGGGAGTCAGCGGC. Its translation reads: CASSNTGGVSG. The CDR3, in full, reads CASSNTGGVSGYTF. This receptor chain uses TRBV19 and TRBJ1-2, with 8 middle bases fitting TRBD1. The read halts 3 residues ahead of the CDR3 end, with the missing end drawn from the germline J gene. Measured from the cysteine to the phenylalanine, the CDR3 is 14 residues long. Sequencing covers 33 bases of the CDR3, shown here with the frame starting at base 1. Sequences LNHDA (CDR1) and SQIVND (CDR2) are obtained from the germline V gene (reference sequence). The reference TRBV19 and TRBJ1-2 proteins fill in what lies around the CDR3, so the full variable domain reads DGGITQSPKYLFRKEGQNVTLSCEQNLNHDAMYWYRQDPGQGLRLIYYSQIVNDFQKGDIAEGYSVSREKKESFPLTVTSAQKNPTAFYLCASSNTGGVSGYTFGSGTRLTVV.